This T cell receptor (beta chain) was observed in a study of T cells expressing NK-cell markers. CDR3 size: 14 residues. Germline V gene sequence: CDR1 DFQATT, CDR2 SNEGSKA (reference sequence). About this clonotype: Its antigen is unknown.

No DNA is given; TCRdb re-called the 5' RACE reads and lists each CDR3 protein once. The sample holds 150,000 to 170,000 distinct CDR3 sequences. Regarding the study as a whole: Topping the CD3+CD56-NKG2C+ fraction as well were these clonotypes, in several donors. The HCMV specificity of the expanded NKG2C+ T cell clones stayed unresolved.

The chain uses TRBV20-1 and TRBJ2-5. The source material was blood T cells: a sorted CD56 or NKG2C T cell subset, CD4+ or CD8+ T cells, or bulk PBMC T cells (not recorded which). The receptor comes from a woman in her forties or fifties in good health. The CDR3 reads CSARDQDVKETQYF.